This TCR beta chain derives from a study of control samples from healthy donors and cancer patients. Clones were sequenced by immunoSEQ multiplex PCR, and TCRdb holds only the in-frame ones, with some missing. The sample carries more than 95,000 clones, approximately 93% recorded once. Germline lookup yields CDR1 SNHLY and CDR2 FYNNEI. The CDR3 runs 15 residues. V shed 8 bases and J shed 9 bases, with 25 bases lying between them. The chain carries TRBV2 and TRBJ1-1; D is uncertain. Material for sequencing was blood. This TCR was sampled from a man aged 18 to 29 in good health. The CDR3 DNA reads TGTGCCAGCTCACTAACGATTTTGGAGCGTGGCCAAGCTTTCTTT. This sequence encodes CASSLTILERGQAFF.